The source of this TCR beta chain is a study of blood T cell repertoires in COVID-19. Study context: Sites in the United States, Italy and Spain provided acute and convalescent COVID-19 samples. T cells, B-cell-depleted T cells, or PBMCs provided the cDNA or gDNA that served as material.

Authors' data handling: Estimated nucleated cell counts came from reference gene primer amplification. Clones were sequenced by immunoSEQ multiplex PCR, and TCRdb holds only the in-frame ones, with some missing. The D gene and trimming were derived from the DNA, and the V and J assignments and clone size from that table. The data hold 25,000 to 30,000 clones, with 81% observed a single time. The CDR3 has 13 residues. V was pared by 3 bases and J by 8 bases, with 3 bases of the junction left unmatched. The specimen sequenced was peripheral blood. V is TRBV12-3 or TRBV12-4 and J is TRBJ1-2; 10 bases are a match to TRBD1. The TCR sequence derives from a man aged 50-59 years with active or convalescent COVID-19. CDR3 DNA: TGTGCCAGCAGTTTGGGGACAGGGGCCGGCTACACCTTC. Translation gives CASSLGTGAGYTF.